The 13 T cell receptor beta chains given below trace back to one sample, sequenced in a study of blood T cell repertoires in COVID-19. The method was immunoSEQ multiplex PCR; TCRdb's version includes in-frame clones alone and lacks a portion of them. Among 200,000 to 250,000 clones, over 65% were seen once, and the ten largest hold just over 2.5%. Specimen: peripheral blood. All receptors come from a woman in her 70s with active or convalescent COVID-19.

The V and J genes are TRBV30 and TRBJ1-6; D is perhaps TRBD1 (6 bases). The V gene lost 7 bases and the J gene lost 3 bases, with 16 bases spanning the gap. CDR1 is GTSNPN, CDR2 SVGIG, per germline (reference sequence). CDR3 size: 15 residues. The CDR3 here is CASEGDEGYNSPLHF. For the CDR3, the DNA is TGTGCCTCCGAGGGGGACGAGGGCTATAATTCACCCCTCCACTTT.

The CDR3 spells CASSPLLAGVNNEQFF. DNA for the CDR3: TGTGCCAGCTCCCCCCTTCTAGCGGGAGTTAACAATGAGCAGTTCTTC. The gene calls are TRBV18 and TRBJ2-1; 10 bases are shared with TRBD2. Looked up from germline, CDR1 is KGHSH and CDR2 is LQKENI. The CDR3 length is 16 residues. The trim removed 6 bases at V and 5 bases at J, leaving 10 bases unmatched.

This clone has only one observation. CDR3 sequence (DNA): TGTGCCATCAGCCTCACAGGTATCCAAGAGACCCAGTACTTC. It translates to CAISLTGIQETQYF. The chain couples TRBV10-3 to TRBJ2-5; TRBD1 might be the D (5 bases). This CDR3 region has 14 residues. Looked up from germline, CDR1 is ENHRY and CDR2 is SYGVKD. Deletions cut 6 bases from V and 1 base from J, with 12 bases between.

The chain uses TRBV3-1 (or the pseudogene TRBV3-2) and TRBJ2-1; TRBD2 matches 11 bases. Unmatched junction bases numbered 7, after V lost 4 bases and J lost 8 bases. The CDR3 loop spans 15 amino acids. Germline CDR1 and CDR2: LGHDT and YNNKEL (reference sequence). The CDR3 sequence is CASSRSGRAGDEQFF. In DNA, the CDR3 is TGTGCCAGCAGCCGTAGCGGGAGGGCCGGGGATGAGCAGTTCTTC.

The V call is TRBV7-6, the J call TRBJ1-1, with D possibly TRBD1 on 5 matching bases. The V gene's germline CDR1 is SGHVS and CDR2 FNYEAQ. The V gene lost 3 bases and the J gene lost 5 bases, with 22 bases spanning the gap. The CDR3 has 17 amino acids. The CDR3, as DNA: TGTGCCAGCAGCTTGGTTACCGGGGGGGTCGGATCAACTGAAGCTTTCTTT. Protein sequence: CASSLVTGGVGSTEAFF.

Written as DNA, the CDR3 is TGTGCCAGCAGCTTGCCGTGGACAGGTCAGCGCGGGGAGCTGTTTTTT. Its protein product is CASSLPWTGQRGELFF. The chain has TRBV5-4 and TRBJ2-2; TRBD1 aligns across 7 bases. The CDR3 is made up of 16 amino acids. CDR1 and CDR2 (germline): SGHNT, YYREEE (reference sequence). J was trimmed by 7 bases and V by 1 base; bases with no gene match: 10. The variable domain in full, completed from reference TRBV5-4 and TRBJ2-2, reads ETGVTQSPTHLIKTRGQQVTLRCSSQSGHNTVSWYQQALGQGPQFIFQYYREEENGRGNFPPRFSGLQFPNYSSELNVNALELDDSALYLCASSLPWTGQRGELFFGEGSRLTVL.

This CDR3 reads CASSPRPGSEPITDTQYF. DNA of the CDR3: TGTGCCAGCTCACCACGCCCCGGTAGCGAGCCCATCACAGATACGCAGTATTTT. The chain has TRBV18 and TRBJ2-3; D possibly corresponds to TRBD2 (5 bases). The CDR3 contains 18 residues. V was shortened by 1 base and J by 2 bases, with 19 bases between the two germline ends. Looked up from germline, CDR1 is KGHSH and CDR2 is LQKENI.

Worth noting for this clone: A junction end diverges from the germline sequence, so it may reflect a read error. This chain connects TRBV29-1 to TRBJ2-5, with TRBD1 matching over 9 bases. Germline values: CDR1 SQVTM, CDR2 ANQGSEA. This CDR3 has 10 amino acids. For the CDR3, the DNA is TGCAGCGTCTCCCGGACAGGGGCCGACTTC. It translates to CSVSRTGADF.

The V call is TRBV18, the J call TRBJ1-1, with 7 bases identical to TRBD1. Unmatched junction bases numbered 7, after V lost 6 bases and J lost 0 bases. The germline V gene has CDR1 KGHSH and CDR2 LQKENI. This CDR3 is built from 15 residues. The CDR3 protein is CASSRDSTLNTEAFF. The CDR3, as DNA: TGTGCCAGCTCCAGGGACAGCACATTGAACACTGAAGCTTTCTTT.

The chain employs TRBV2 and TRBJ1-1, with D unclear. This CDR3 is built from 15 residues. Germline CDR1 is SNHLY and CDR2 is FYNNEI. V was trimmed by 5 bases and J by 0 bases, leaving 13 bases between them. The CDR3 is CASSRDDGMNTEAFF. The DNA for the CDR3 is TGTGCCAGCAGTCGGGATGATGGAATGAACACTGAAGCTTTCTTT.

This chain uses TRBV6-6 with TRBJ2-7, with 7 bases identical to TRBD2. The CDR3 length is 14 residues. V was clipped by 7 bases and J by 2 bases; unmatched bases: 8. Germline V gives CDR1 MNHNY, CDR2 SVGAGI (reference sequence). CDR3 loop: CASTDGGVTYEQYF. As DNA, the CDR3 is TGTGCCAGCACTGATGGGGGGGTAACCTACGAGCAGTACTTC.

The V call is TRBV7-9, the J call TRBJ2-1, with TRBD2 matching over 7 bases. This CDR3 is built from 14 residues. With V trimmed by 7 bases and J by 9 bases, 12 bases remained unmatched. CDR1 is SEHNR, CDR2 FQNEAQ, per germline (reference sequence). The CDR3 region is CASTAGRGDLEQFF. CDR3 nucleotides: TGTGCCAGCACCGCAGGTCGGGGGGACCTTGAGCAGTTCTTC.

The rearrangement links TRBV7-2 to TRBJ1-5; the D is unclear. Trimming pared 5 bases from V and 3 bases from J, leaving 5 bases between. The V gene's germline CDR1 is SGHTA and CDR2 FQGNSA. The CDR3 sequence is 12 residues long. CDR3 sequence (DNA): TGTGCCAGCAGCCCGTACAATCAGCCCCAGCATTTT. It specifies CASSPYNQPQHF.